These 27 T cell receptor beta chains share one sample of origin, sequenced in a study of shared clonotypes between healthy human individuals. Sequencing was performed with immunoSEQ multiplex PCR; in TCRdb, only in-frame clones are kept and a portion is missing. The sample contains about 480,000 clones, roughly 85% of which appear only once. The sample was PBMCs. These receptors were obtained from a woman aged 40 to 50 in good health. Some clones in this sample may be carry-over from other donors' samples.

The chain couples TRBV23-1 to TRBJ1-1, with a weak D call TRBD1 (5 bases). TRBV23-1 is an open reading frame whose function is uncertain. This CDR3 has 20 residues. Trimming removed 0 bases at V and 5 bases at J, with 28 bases between. CDR3 nucleotide sequence: TGCGCCAGCAGTCAATCGGGGAATAGGAATATAGGGCCCCCAGGGACTGAAGCTTTCTTT. Its protein product is CASSQSGNRNIGPPGTEAFF.

This clone was detected only once. The chain links TRBV7-2 to TRBJ1-3; D not certain. Deletions cut 1 base from V and 2 bases from J, with 9 bases between. This CDR3 has 15 amino acids. The V gene's germline CDR1 is SGHTA and CDR2 FQGNSA. CDR3 amino acids: CASSLGTGTGNTIYF. CDR3 DNA: TGTGCCAGCAGCTTAGGGACGGGAACTGGAAACACCATATATTTT.

The rearrangement links TRBV11-2 to TRBJ2-3, with D unresolved. Deletions cut 0 bases from V and 2 bases from J, with 6 bases between. Germline CDR1 is SGHAT and CDR2 is FQNNGV. The CDR3 is 14 amino acids. The CDR3 DNA reads TGTGCCAGCAGCTTAGAAGCCCACACAGATACGCAGTATTTT. Translation gives CASSLEAHTDTQYF.

The CDR3 DNA reads TGTGCCAGCAGTTTAGCAGGAATGGAGCAGTACTTC. Translating it yields CASSLAGMEQYF. This chain uses TRBV28 with TRBJ2-7; D is ambiguous. The V and J ends lost 2 bases and 7 bases respectively, with 9 bases between them. This CDR3 has 12 amino acids. The germline gives CDR1 MDHEN, CDR2 SYDVKM.

J is TRBJ2-1 and V is TRBV7-9; perhaps TRBD1 as D (5 bases). The CDR3 consists of 16 residues. CDR1 and CDR2 from the germline V gene are SEHNR and FQNEAQ (reference sequence). The germline V and J ends were trimmed by 2 bases and 0 bases, with 11 bases remaining between them. This chain's CDR3 is CASSLRADSSYNEQFF. The CDR3 nucleotides read TGTGCCAGCAGCTTAAGGGCCGACAGCTCCTACAATGAGCAGTTCTTC.

Note on this clone: The same CDR3 is also encoded by other DNA sequences in this sample. V gene TRBV28 combines with J gene TRBJ2-7; D uncertain. V was clipped by 6 bases and J by 3 bases, with 6 bases between them. CDR3 length: 11 amino acids. Germline CDR1 and CDR2: MDHEN and SYDVKM. The CDR3 reads CASSSSYEQYF. CDR3 nucleotide sequence: TGTGCCAGCAGCTCCAGCTACGAGCAGTACTTC.

This chain uses TRBV19 with TRBJ2-3, with TRBD2 matching over 10 bases. The ends lost 5 bases at V and 6 bases at J; junction bases unmatched: 11. This CDR3 region has 16 residues. CDR1 and CDR2 from the germline V gene are LNHDA and SQIVND (reference sequence). The CDR3 nucleotides are TGTGCCAGTAGTTTATTAGCGGGAGGAGGTAGGGATACGCAGTATTTT. It specifies CASSLLAGGGRDTQYF.

This clone was observed once. The V and J genes are TRBV18 and TRBJ1-3; D gene uncertain. The CDR3 has 15 residues. Germline loops: CDR1 KGHSH, CDR2 LQKENI. Trimming left V 3 bases short and J 1 base short, with 10 bases between. DNA for the CDR3: TGTGCCAGCTCACCGGCGGGGAGTTCTGGAAACACCATATATTTT. Translated, it gives CASSPAGSSGNTIYF.

The V gene is TRBV6-1, the J gene TRBJ2-3; 16 bases align to TRBD2. This CDR3 spans 17 amino acids. Germline V gene sequence: CDR1 MNHNS, CDR2 SASEGT. V gave up 4 bases and J gave up 0 bases; unmatched junction bases: 1. The CDR3 sequence: CASSGGLAGGSTDTQYF. CDR3 in DNA: TGTGCCAGCAGTGGGGGACTAGCGGGAGGGAGCACAGATACGCAGTATTTT.

This clone appeared a single time. The chain recombines TRBV2 with TRBJ1-2, with TRBD1 matching over 9 bases. Trimming at V came to 5 bases and at J to 6 bases, leaving 7 bases not matched to a gene. Looked up from germline, CDR1 is SNHLY and CDR2 is FYNNEI. The CDR3 is 14 residues long. The CDR3 DNA follows: TGTGCCAGCAGTAAAGACAGGGGGTGGGATGGCTACACCTTC. It yields the protein CASSKDRGWDGYTF.

This chain connects TRBV5-6 to TRBJ1-2; unclear D gene. The V end was cut by 0 bases, the J end by 6 bases, with 15 bases between. This CDR3 is built from 15 residues. The germline CDR1 and CDR2 sequences are SGHDT and YYEEEE. The CDR3 loop is CASSLEHTESNGYTF. CDR3 in DNA: TGTGCCAGCAGCTTGGAGCACACCGAATCAAATGGCTACACCTTC.

This clone has only a few counts. The sample has other DNA sequences that encode this CDR3 too. The rearrangement joins TRBV7-6 to TRBJ2-7; 7 positions match TRBD2. V lost 1 base to trimming and J lost 2 bases; unmatched junction nucleotides: 5. The CDR3 is made up of 15 amino acids. The germline V gene has CDR1 SGHVS and CDR2 FNYEAQ. The CDR3 here is CASSLGGEGTYEQYF. CDR3 nucleotide sequence: TGTGCCAGCAGCTTAGGGGGGGAGGGGACCTACGAGCAGTACTTC.

The V call is TRBV6-1, the J call TRBJ2-6; TRBD2 matches at 7 bases. CDR3 length: 17 amino acids. Trimming cost V 3 bases and J 1 base; bases outside gene matches: 6. Germline lookup yields CDR1 MNHNS and CDR2 SASEGT. CDR3 protein: CASSERREGSGANVLTF. Here the CDR3 DNA reads TGTGCCAGCAGTGAGCGAAGGGAGGGATCTGGGGCCAACGTCCTGACTTTC.

The chain employs TRBV2 and TRBJ2-5, with 11 positions matching TRBD2. Trimming cost V 5 bases and J 2 bases; bases outside gene matches: 7. CDR1 SNHLY and CDR2 FYNNEI come from the germline V gene. The CDR3 has 16 residues. The CDR3 bases are TGTGCCAGCAGTCAGGGACTAGCGGCAGATCAAGAGACCCAGTACTTC. It translates to CASSQGLAADQETQYF.

The V and J genes are TRBV5-4 and TRBJ2-5, with 7 bases fitting TRBD1. Germline trimming cut 0 bases from V and 6 bases from J; bases unmatched to any gene: 5. The CDR3 runs 14 residues. Per germline, CDR1 SGHNT and CDR2 YYREEE (reference sequence). The CDR3 reads CASSLDRGQQTQYF. The CDR3 bases are TGTGCCAGCAGCTTGGACAGGGGACAGCAGACCCAGTACTTC.

This chain uses TRBV7-2 with TRBJ2-1; 7 bases match TRBD1. V gave up 4 bases and J gave up 7 bases; unmatched junction bases: 1. The V gene's germline CDR1 is SGHTA and CDR2 FQGNSA. The CDR3 contains 12 residues. CDR3 nucleotide sequence: TGTGCCAGCAGCTACAGGGGAAATGAGCAGTTCTTC. Its protein product is CASSYRGNEQFF. Combining the CDR3 with reference TRBV7-2 and TRBJ2-1 gives the whole variable domain GAGVSQSPSNKVTEKGKDVELRCDPISGHTALYWYRQSLGQGLEFLIYFQGNSAPDKSGLPSDRFSAERTGGSVSTLTIQRTQQEDSAVYLCASSYRGNEQFFGPGTRLTVL.

The gene calls are TRBV6-1 and TRBJ2-1; TRBD2 agrees at 7 bases. The CDR3 length is 14 residues. Germline trimming cut 11 bases from V and 5 bases from J; bases unmatched to any gene: 12. The germline V gene encodes CDR1 MNHNS and CDR2 SASEGT. The CDR3 sequence is CAGMSRDYHNEQFF. The CDR3 DNA is TGTGCCGGAATGTCCCGGGACTATCACAATGAGCAGTTCTTC.

The chain employs TRBV5-1 and TRBJ2-1, with D possibly TRBD2 on 7 matching bases. Germline-derived CDR1 and CDR2 are SGHRS and YFSETQ. Trimming took off 4 bases at V and 1 base at J, with 15 bases between the two ends. This CDR3 comprises 16 residues. The CDR3 DNA reads as TGCGCCAGCAGCCCAAGGGGGGGCGCATCCTACAATGAGCAGTTCTTC. Encoded protein: CASSPRGGASYNEQFF.

This clone is a singleton in its sample. The CDR3, as DNA: TGTGCCAGCACCTCTAGGGGACAGAATCAGCCCCAGCATTTT. Amino acid sequence: CASTSRGQNQPQHF. V gene TRBV6-1 combines with J gene TRBJ1-5; 7 positions match TRBD1. The CDR3 length is 14 residues. Germline CDR1 reads MNHNS; CDR2 reads SASEGT. The junction had 7 bases not matched to a gene; V was cut back by 7 bases and J by 4 bases.

The rearrangement uses TRBV27 and TRBJ2-3, with 9 bases identical to TRBD2. The CDR3 contains 15 residues. The germline V gene encodes CDR1 MNHEY and CDR2 SMNVEV (reference sequence). V lost 2 bases to trimming and J lost 2 bases; unmatched junction nucleotides: 2. The CDR3 sequence: CASSLASGITDTQYF. DNA of the CDR3: TGTGCCAGCAGTTTAGCTAGCGGGATCACAGATACGCAGTATTTT.

Concerning this clone: This sample includes further DNA sequences coding for the same CDR3. CDR3 sequence (DNA): TGTGCCAGCAGCTTAGCTAGCGGTAACAATGAGCAGTTCTTC. Amino acid sequence: CASSLASGNNEQFF. V usage is TRBV5-4 and J usage is TRBJ2-1; 7 bases align to TRBD2. The CDR3 is 14 amino acids. Unmatched junction bases numbered 4, after V lost 2 bases and J lost 5 bases. CDR1 and CDR2 (germline): SGHNT, YYREEE (reference sequence).

The count of this clone is one. J is TRBJ2-3 and V is TRBV5-8; TRBD1 aligns across 7 bases. This CDR3 comprises 14 residues. With 4 bases clipped from V and 10 bases from J, the junction kept 12 bases outside the gene matches. The germline V gene encodes CDR1 SGHTS and CDR2 YDEGEE. The CDR3 DNA sequence: TGTGCCAGCAGCATCCGACAGGGAGAGGTGGCGCAGTATTTT. This codes for CASSIRQGEVAQYF.

V usage is TRBV7-2 and J usage is TRBJ2-7; D may be TRBD2 (5 bases). Between the trimmed V and J ends, which lost 5 bases and 3 bases, there was a span of 11 bases. The CDR3 has 13 residues. Germline-derived CDR1 and CDR2 are SGHTA and FQGNSA. CDR3 nucleotide sequence: TGTGCCAGCAGCCCCCGGGCGGGCTACGAGCAGTACTTC. The encoded protein is CASSPRAGYEQYF.

The chain links TRBV19 to TRBJ2-3; unclear D gene. Germline CDR1 reads LNHDA; CDR2 reads SQIVND (reference sequence). Deletions cut 9 bases from V and 1 base from J, with 14 bases between. This CDR3 contains 14 residues. The DNA of the CDR3 is TGTGCCAGCACCAACGTACTGGGCACAGATACGCAGTATTTT. It codes for CASTNVLGTDTQYF. Using reference TRBV19 and TRBJ2-3 for the parts outside the CDR3, the full variable domain is DGGITQSPKYLFRKEGQNVTLSCEQNLNHDAMYWYRQDPGQGLRLIYYSQIVNDFQKGDIAEGYSVSREKKESFPLTVTSAQKNPTAFYLCASTNVLGTDTQYFGPGTRLTVL.

The chain is built from TRBV28 and TRBJ1-2; 7 nucleotides align to TRBD1. Germline CDR1 is MDHEN and CDR2 is SYDVKM. This CDR3 contains 16 residues. The J segment lost 4 bases and the V segment lost 3 bases, leaving 11 bases of the junction unmatched. The CDR3 spells CASSFSRDSLSYGYTF. The DNA of the CDR3 is TGTGCCAGCAGTTTCTCCCGGGACAGCCTTTCCTATGGCTACACCTTC.

J is TRBJ2-3 and V is TRBV2, with TRBD2 identical over 13 bases. The CDR3 extends over 21 amino acids. Trimming at V came to 4 bases and at J to 0 bases, leaving 16 bases not matched to a gene. Germline V gene sequence: CDR1 SNHLY, CDR2 FYNNEI. The CDR3 reads CASSGGGGLAGELLSTDTQYF. In DNA form, the CDR3 reads TGTGCCAGCAGTGGAGGCGGAGGACTAGCGGGAGAGCTACTAAGCACAGATACGCAGTATTTT.

This chain uses TRBV7-9 with TRBJ2-1, with TRBD1 as a possible D gene (5 bases). There are 14 residues in the CDR3. Germline V gives CDR1 SEHNR, CDR2 FQNEAQ (reference sequence). Between the trimmed V and J ends, which lost 4 bases and 6 bases, there was a span of 13 bases. The CDR3, as DNA: TGTGCCAGCAGCTACCGACAGAGCCCCAATGAGCAGTTCTTC. Encoded protein: CASSYRQSPNEQFF.